The 11 T cell receptor beta chains listed next were all sequenced from one sample in a study of breast tumors, draining lymph nodes, adjacent tissues (dated by TCRdb to the mid-2010s). The lymph node samples were taken from the axillary draining lymph nodes of breast cancer patients. Library preparation was by multiplex PCR. The reads were generated on an Illumina HiSeq 2000. The public reads were quality trimmed at Q25 with fastp and then assembled into clones with MiXCR by TCRdb, keeping productive beta chains. One record per CDR3 amino acid sequence lists the most common genes and DNA. Within this sample are approximately 190,000 distinct CDR3 sequences, with approximately 33% of them counted one time only. The ten largest clonotypes hold approximately 4.3% of the sample. Material for sequencing was axillary lymph node tissue. The receptors were gathered from a female donor with breast cancer. Some clones in this sample may be carry-over from other donors' samples.

This clonotype was detected many times. This sequence joins TRBV6-2 or TRBV6-3 and TRBJ2-1; 11 bases match TRBD2. Per the germline V gene, CDR1 is MNHEY and CDR2 is SVGEGT. This CDR3 is built from 17 residues. V was clipped by 6 bases and J by 10 bases; unmatched bases: 17. This CDR3 reads CASSRPQLAGGLNEQFF. As DNA, the CDR3 is TGTGCCAGCAGCAGGCCCCAGCTAGCGGGAGGTTTAAACGAGCAGTTCTTC.

Many counts were recorded for this clonotype. This chain links TRBV11-3 with TRBJ2-2; no reliable D call. V lost 2 bases and J 6 bases, leaving 10 bases between the germline ends. CDR1 and CDR2 (germline): SGHNT, YENEEA. The CDR3 consists of 14 residues. CDR3 bases: TGTGCCAGCAGCTTAAAACCTCAATCCGGGGAGCTGTTTTTT. Its protein product is CASSLKPQSGELFF.

On this clonotype itself: An end of the junction does not agree with germline; a read error may underlie this. The chain employs TRBV30 and TRBJ2-7; the D gene is possibly TRBD2 (7 bases). Germline CDR1 reads GTSNPN; CDR2 reads SVGIG (reference sequence). The CDR3 spans 17 residues. CDR3: CAWSVIFLGGGSYEQYF. Written as DNA, the CDR3 is TGTGCCTGGAGTGTAATCTTTCTGGGGGGGGGCTCCTACGAGCAATACTTC.

This clonotype showed up many times. This rearrangement joins TRBV6-5 to TRBJ1-5, with TRBD1 as a possible D gene (6 bases). Germline CDR1 reads MNHEY; CDR2 reads SVGAGI. The CDR3 loop spans 15 amino acids. Trimming took off 5 bases at V and 5 bases at J, with 16 bases between the two ends. The CDR3 loop is CASSPSWGADQPQHF. The CDR3 DNA follows: TGTGCCAGCAGTCCCAGCTGGGGGGCCGATCAGCCCCAGCATTTT.

The chain combines TRBV24-1 with TRBJ2-3; D may be TRBD1 (5 bases). This CDR3 contains 15 residues. The V end lost 5 bases, the J end lost 11 bases, and 22 bases lay between the germline ends. Germline CDR1 KGHDR, CDR2 SFDVKD. The CDR3 region has the DNA TGTGCCACCAGTGGGGCAGGGCGCTCCTACAATGAGCAGTATTTT. Translating gives CATSGAGRSYNEQYF.

This chain links TRBV6-2 or TRBV6-3 with TRBJ1-6; 8 bases fit TRBD1. V lost 8 bases and J lost 14; bases outside the gene matches: 26. CDR3 length equals 18 residues. Germline lookup yields CDR1 MNHEY and CDR2 SVGEGT. In nucleotides, the CDR3 is TGTGCCAGCGGGAGATCCTCCTACAATGAGCAGGGGGCATCAGCCCTCCACTTT. This translates into CASGRSSYNEQGASALHF.

Worth noting for this clonotype: A read error is likely, as this CDR3 ends without the conserved phenylalanine or tryptophan. The DNA is left out, because the CDR3 cannot be placed on it with certainty; the CDR3 is given as TCRdb lists it. V and J are TRBV6-6 and TRBJ2-3; TRBD2 is the table's D call, not checked against the DNA. Germline CDR1 and CDR2: MNHNY and SVGAGI (reference sequence). The CDR3 is 16 amino acids in total, end residues counted. The CDR3 loop is CASSYGAGLAQIRSIV.

This clonotype was detected many times. V usage is TRBV15 and J usage is TRBJ1-3, with TRBD1 as a possible D gene (6 bases). V lost 4 bases to trimming and J lost 6 bases, with 10 bases between them. CDR1 LNHNV and CDR2 YYDKDF come from the germline V gene (reference sequence). This CDR3 is 13 amino acids long. As DNA, the CDR3 is TGTGCCACCAGCAAGGGGGTCAAAAACACCATATATTTT. As protein: CATSKGVKNTIYF.

At least ten counts were recorded for this clonotype. This chain connects TRBV3-1 to TRBJ2-6; D is undetermined. Trimming shortened V by 0 bases and J by 4 bases, and 16 bases separated the two germline ends. Germline assignment: CDR1 LGHDT and CDR2 YNNKEL (reference sequence). The CDR3 is 18 residues long. The CDR3 spells CASSQDGEGKSGANVLTF. CDR3 in DNA: TGTGCCAGCAGCCAAGATGGAGAAGGGAAGTCAGGGGCCAACGTCCTGACTTTC.

Comments on this clonotype: This clone may be a read error of a much larger clone one base away. V is TRBV7-9 and J is TRBJ2-1; perhaps TRBD1 as D (6 bases). This CDR3 contains 16 residues. Germline lookup yields CDR1 SEHNR and CDR2 FQNEAQ (reference sequence). The DNA for the CDR3 is TGTGCCAGCAGCCCGACAGGCGAAGCTCCTAACAATGGGCAGTTCTTC. Its translation: CASSPTGEAPNNGQFF.

This clonotype has a count of ten or more. CDR3 DNA: TGTGCCAGCAGCCAAGGGGTGGCGGGGGGTCAAGAGACCCAGTACTTC. Encoded protein: CASSQGVAGGQETQYF. The chain has TRBV3-1 and TRBJ2-5; 8 nucleotides match TRBD2. Germline V gives CDR1 LGHDT, CDR2 YNNKEL (reference sequence). V gave up 1 base and J gave up 2 bases; unmatched junction bases: 6. The length of the CDR3 is 16 residues.